These 8 T cell receptor beta chains originate from one sample sequenced in a study of molecular identifiers for immune sequencing clone quantification. TCRdb re-analysed the PCR reads in MiXCR, keeping a single row per CDR3 protein. In the table there are some 41,000 distinct CDR3 sequences, roughly 24% of which are singletons. Material for sequencing was naive CD8+ T cells from blood, with Jurkat cell RNA spiked in. Documented subset: FACS-sorted CD8+CD4-CCR7+CD45RA+ naive T cells. The receptor source for this set is a human donor in good health. Some libraries in this study had Jurkat cell RNA spiked in.

About this clonotype itself: Given a much more abundant clone one base away, this may be a read error. The V and J genes are TRBV5-1 and TRBJ2-2; D perhaps matches TRBD2 (6 bases). The V end was cut by 0 bases, the J end by 3 bases, with 21 bases between. The V gene's germline CDR1 is SGHRS and CDR2 YFSETQ. The CDR3 runs to 19 residues. CDR3 sequence: CASSLDLPYSGPHTGELFF. CDR3 in DNA: TGCGCCAGCAGCTTGGATCTCCCTTATAGCGGACCGCACACCGGGGAGCTGTTTTTT. Using reference TRBV5-1 and TRBJ2-2 for the parts outside the CDR3, the full variable domain is KAGVTQTPRYLIKTRGQQVTLSCSPISGHRSVSWYQQTPGQGLQFLFEYFSETQRNKGNFPGRFSGRQFSNSRSEMNVSTLELGDSALYLCASSLDLPYSGPHTGELFFGEGSRLTVL.

This clonotype occurred many times. The V call is TRBV30, the J call TRBJ2-3; no definite D call. Germline V lookup: CDR1 GTSNPN, CDR2 SVGIG (reference sequence). V lost 2 bases and J lost 0, with 6 bases in between. The CDR3 runs to 13 residues. Written as DNA, the CDR3 is TGTGCCTGGAGTCTAGAAAGCACAGATACGCAGTATTTT. The encoded protein is CAWSLESTDTQYF.

V and J are TRBV24-1 and TRBJ2-3, with a possible D match to TRBD2 (5 bases). Germline V gives CDR1 KGHDR, CDR2 SFDVKD. The CDR3 runs to 15 residues. V lost 4 bases and J 0 bases, leaving 10 bases between the germline ends. The DNA for the CDR3 is TGTGCCACCAGTGACCCCGGACTGAGCACAGATACGCAGTATTTT. Protein sequence: CATSDPGLSTDTQYF.

This clonotype was observed a few times. The gene calls are TRBV4-3 and TRBJ2-7; 10 bases agree with TRBD2. The V gene's germline CDR1 is LGHNA and CDR2 YSLEER. The CDR3 extends over 15 amino acids. J gave up 2 bases and V 4 bases, and 5 bases lay outside the gene matches. CDR3 region: CASSLDSGGTYEQYF. The CDR3 DNA is TGCGCCAGCAGCCTTGATAGCGGGGGGACCTACGAGCAGTACTTC.

This clonotype showed up just a few times. V usage is TRBV19 and J usage is TRBJ2-1; perhaps TRBD1 as D (6 bases). With 6 bases removed from V and 3 bases from J, the gap between germline ends came to 12 bases. There are 14 residues in the CDR3. The germline V gene encodes CDR1 LNHDA and CDR2 SQIVND (reference sequence). CDR3 sequence: CASSPQGLYNEQFF. The CDR3 nucleotides are TGTGCCAGTAGCCCCCAGGGGCTCTACAATGAGCAGTTCTTC.

Comment on this clonotype: This may arise from a read error, as a much more abundant clone is one base away. CDR3 sequence (DNA): TGTGCCAGCAGCTCAGGACTAGCGGTTAAAGATATGCAGTATTTT. Translating gives CASSSGLAVKDMQYF. This chain joins TRBV7-9 and TRBJ2-3; 10 bases are a match to TRBD2. From germline, CDR1 is SEHNR and CDR2 FQNEAQ (reference sequence). This CDR3 comprises 15 residues.

This clonotype was detected ten times or more. The chain joins TRBV29-1 to TRBJ2-1; the match to TRBD2 covers 7 bases. There are 14 residues in the CDR3. V lost 4 bases to trimming and J lost 0 bases; unmatched junction nucleotides: 3. Germline V gene lookup returns CDR1 SQVTM and CDR2 ANQGSEA. The CDR3 loop reads CSVGRGDSYNEQFF. CDR3 in DNA: TGCAGCGTTGGCCGGGGGGACTCCTACAATGAGCAGTTCTTC.

This clonotype was observed at least ten times. The chain carries TRBV5-4 and TRBJ1-1; the match to TRBD1 covers 7 bases. J gave up 6 bases and V 7 bases, and 9 bases lay outside the gene matches. The CDR3 runs to 13 residues. The germline CDR1 and CDR2 sequences are SGHNT and YYREEE (reference sequence). The DNA of the CDR3 is TGTGCCAGCGGAGTCGTCGGGACAGCTGAAGCTTTCTTT. Translation gives CASGVVGTAEAFF.